The 20 T cell receptor beta chains below were found in one sample sequenced in a study of blood T cells in healthy people across ages. A second PCR, run for about 7 to 11 cycles, used a sample-barcoded 5' primer plus a J-beta primer mix. A single record per CDR3 protein comes from TCRdb applying MiXCR to the 5' RACE reads. The sample has under 2,000,000 distinct CDR3 sequences; roughly 49% are singletons. Sequenced input: blood. The receptors stem from a woman aged 40 to 50 in good health.

This clonotype was detected only a few times. This chain joins TRBV4-2 and TRBJ1-2, with a tentative D call TRBD1 (6 bases). Per the germline V gene, CDR1 is LGHNA and CDR2 is YNFKEQ. With 3 bases removed from V and 4 bases from J, the gap between germline ends came to 15 bases. This CDR3 has 15 amino acids. The CDR3 nucleotides are TGTGCCAGCAGCCATGAGACCGGGACAAGCTATGGCTACACCTTC. It codes for CASSHETGTSYGYTF.

The rearrangement links TRBV7-2 to TRBJ2-7; 10 positions match TRBD1. The junction had 13 bases not matched to a gene; V was cut back by 5 bases and J by 6 bases. Germline V lookup: CDR1 SGHTA, CDR2 FQGNSA. The CDR3 has 16 amino acids. The CDR3 nucleotides read TGTACCAGCAGCGGTCGAAGGACAGGGGGTGTCCGCGAGCAGTACTTC. This encodes CTSSGRRTGGVREQYF.

In the case of this clonotype: Possible read error: a much larger clone is one base away. The J gene is TRBJ2-5, the V gene TRBV29-1; D is ambiguous. The J call may not be correct, given that the DNA end is closer to TRBJ2-1. Germline V gene data show CDR1 as SQVTM and CDR2 as ANQGSEA. The CDR3 has 11 amino acids. CDR3 DNA sequence: TGCAGCGTTTCCGAACTTGAGACCCAGTTCTTC. Its translation: CSVSELETQFF.

J is TRBJ2-1 and V is TRBV5-1; 13 bases map to TRBD2. V trimming: 3 bases; J trimming: 9 bases; junction bases outside the gene matches: 9. Looked up from germline, CDR1 is SGHRS and CDR2 is YFSETQ. This CDR3 contains 16 residues. The CDR3 DNA follows: TGCGCCAGCAGCTCCGACACTAGCGGGGGGGCCGGTGAGCAGTTCTTC. Protein: CASSSDTSGGAGEQFF.

As DNA, the CDR3 is TGTGCCAGCAGCCCGGAGGAGTATGGCTACACCTTC. Translating it yields CASSPEEYGYTF. The gene calls are TRBV7-9 and TRBJ1-2; D not certain. The V gene lost 5 bases and the J gene lost 5 bases, with 9 bases spanning the gap. Germline V gives CDR1 SEHNR, CDR2 FQNEAQ (reference sequence). CDR3 length: 12 residues.

The V and J genes are TRBV5-1 and TRBJ2-3; the match to TRBD1 covers 7 bases. V shed 0 bases, J shed 1 base, and the junction held 5 bases outside the gene matches. The CDR3 consists of 16 residues. The V gene's germline CDR1 is SGHRS and CDR2 YFSETQ. CDR3: CASSLGFGTGTDTQYF. The CDR3 bases are TGCGCCAGCAGCTTGGGTTTCGGGACAGGCACAGATACGCAGTATTTT. Together with reference TRBV5-1 and TRBJ2-3, the CDR3 gives the full variable domain: KAGVTQTPRYLIKTRGQQVTLSCSPISGHRSVSWYQQTPGQGLQFLFEYFSETQRNKGNFPGRFSGRQFSNSRSEMNVSTLELGDSALYLCASSLGFGTGTDTQYFGPGTRLTVL.

The rearrangement uses TRBV25-1 and TRBJ1-1, with TRBD1 as a possible D gene (6 bases). The germline V gene has CDR1 MGHDK and CDR2 SYGVNS. Trimming pared 7 bases from V and 8 bases from J, leaving 14 bases between. The CDR3 length is 12 residues. CDR3 amino acids: CASTPYREEAFF. The CDR3 coding sequence is TGTGCCAGCACCCCGTACAGGGAGGAAGCTTTCTTT.

The chain combines TRBV27 with TRBJ1-6; perhaps TRBD1 as D (5 bases). Deletions cut 5 bases from V and 7 bases from J, with 12 bases between. The germline CDR1 and CDR2 sequences are MNHEY and SMNVEV (reference sequence). CDR3 length equals 14 residues. The CDR3 DNA reads as TGTGCCAGCAGTACCCAGGGAGGGAATTCACCCCTCCACTTT. Encoded protein: CASSTQGGNSPLHF.

As concerns this clonotype: One base away lies a much larger clone, so this may be a sequencing read error. This chain joins TRBV20-1 and TRBJ2-1, with D possibly being TRBD1 or TRBD2 (5 bases each). The V end was cut by 5 bases, the J end by 8 bases, with 13 bases between. There are 12 residues in the CDR3. Per the germline V gene, CDR1 is DFQATT and CDR2 is SNEGSKA (reference sequence). The CDR3 DNA is TGCAGTGCTGGGGACGGAGCTTATGAGCAGTTCTTC. This encodes CSAGDGAYEQFF.

The chain couples TRBV6-8 to TRBJ2-7; D may be TRBD1 or TRBD2 (5 bases each). The CDR3 is 18 residues long. The ends were cut back, 6 bases at V and 0 bases at J, with 24 bases in the middle. The germline V gene encodes CDR1 MNHGY and CDR2 SAAAGT. CDR3 protein: CASRPTGLKGSSSYEQYF. The CDR3, as DNA: TGTGCCAGCAGACCTACAGGACTCAAGGGCTCCAGCTCCTACGAGCAGTACTTC.

There are a few counts of this clonotype. The chain has TRBV10-3 and TRBJ2-7; 8 bases map to TRBD1. V lost 3 bases to trimming and J lost 2 bases; unmatched junction nucleotides: 3. CDR1 is ENHRY and CDR2 is SYGVKD in the germline V gene. The CDR3 sequence is 14 residues long. CDR3 amino acids: CAISDRDRPYEQYF. CDR3 nucleotide sequence: TGTGCCATCAGTGACCGGGACAGGCCCTACGAGCAGTACTTC.

The chain links TRBV11-2 to TRBJ2-7, with TRBD2 matching 14 bases. The DNA end favors TRBJ2-5, so the J call may be wrong. In germline, CDR1 is SGHAT, CDR2 FQNNGV. This CDR3 is built from 18 residues. CDR3 nucleotides: TGTGCCAGCAGGCCGAGGACTAGCGGGGGGAATCGAGGAGAGACCCAGTACTTC. This gives the protein CASRPRTSGGNRGETQYF.

This clonotype has only a few counts. This chain connects TRBV20-1 to TRBJ2-3; tentatively, D is TRBD2 (5 bases). CDR1 is DFQATT, CDR2 SNEGSKA, per germline (reference sequence). The CDR3 covers 14 residues. V shed 5 bases and J shed 0 bases, with 12 bases lying between them. CDR3 DNA sequence: TGCAGTGCTCTTCGGGAAGCGAGCACAGATACGCAGTATTTT. It is translated as CSALREASTDTQYF.

The chain has TRBV27 and TRBJ1-5; 7 bases are shared with TRBD1. After removal of 6 bases from V and 5 bases from J, the junction contained 10 bases not matched to a gene. The CDR3 extends over 15 amino acids. The V gene's germline CDR1 is MNHEY and CDR2 SMNVEV (reference sequence). The CDR3 nucleotides read TGTGCCAGCAGCCCCGGGACAGCCCTTGATCAGCCCCAGCATTTT. This translates into CASSPGTALDQPQHF.

The J gene is TRBJ2-7, the V gene TRBV5-8; weak D call: TRBD1 (6 bases). Trimming shortened V by 4 bases and J by 3 bases, and 17 bases separated the two germline ends. The CDR3 extends over 15 amino acids. The germline V gene encodes CDR1 SGHTS and CDR2 YDEGEE. The CDR3 sequence: CASSPGQGSFYEQYF. The CDR3, as DNA: TGTGCCAGCAGCCCGGGTCAGGGGAGCTTCTACGAGCAGTACTTC.

This clonotype was counted between two and nine times. The J gene is TRBJ2-4, the V gene TRBV12-3 or TRBV12-4; D perhaps matches TRBD1 (6 bases). Between the trimmed V and J ends, which lost 6 bases and 0 bases, there was a span of 12 bases. CDR3 length: 15 amino acids. The CDR3: CASRGAQLAKNIQYF. The CDR3 DNA reads as TGTGCCAGCAGGGGGGCTCAACTAGCCAAAAACATTCAGTACTTC.

The CDR3 DNA is TGTGCCAGCGCCTCCTTGAGTGGAGGAAACACCATATATTTT. Translated: CASASLSGGNTIYF. The rearrangement joins TRBV21-1 to TRBJ1-3. TRBV21-1 is an annotated pseudogene. The CDR3 is 14 residues long.

This clonotype was seen more than once but under ten times. The chain uses TRBV4-3 and TRBJ2-7; D possibly corresponds to TRBD1 (5 bases). The CDR3 has 16 amino acids. The germline V gene has CDR1 LGHNA and CDR2 YSLEER. Deletions cut 3 bases from V and 7 bases from J, with 22 bases between. CDR3 nucleotide sequence: TGCGCCAGCAGCCAGGAATCCAGGGTAACCTACAATGAGCAGTACTTC. Amino acid sequence: CASSQESRVTYNEQYF.

The V call is TRBV7-2, the J call TRBJ2-6; D unresolved. V was cut by 1 base and J by 0 bases, with 7 bases left in between. The germline V gene has CDR1 SGHTA and CDR2 FQGNSA. CDR3 length: 16 amino acids. The CDR3 protein is CASSLDRVSGANVLTF. The CDR3 DNA sequence: TGTGCCAGCAGCTTAGATAGGGTCTCTGGGGCCAACGTCCTGACTTTC.

This clonotype has more than one count but fewer than ten. The gene calls are TRBV10-3 and TRBJ2-1; 11 nucleotides match TRBD2. The V and J ends lost 6 bases and 4 bases, in that order; junction bases with no gene match: 8. The CDR3 length is 16 residues. Germline V gene sequence: CDR1 ENHRY, CDR2 SYGVKD. CDR3 bases: TGTGCCATCAGGGATGGGACTAGCGGATTGTACAATGAGCAGTTCTTC. This sequence encodes CAIRDGTSGLYNEQFF.